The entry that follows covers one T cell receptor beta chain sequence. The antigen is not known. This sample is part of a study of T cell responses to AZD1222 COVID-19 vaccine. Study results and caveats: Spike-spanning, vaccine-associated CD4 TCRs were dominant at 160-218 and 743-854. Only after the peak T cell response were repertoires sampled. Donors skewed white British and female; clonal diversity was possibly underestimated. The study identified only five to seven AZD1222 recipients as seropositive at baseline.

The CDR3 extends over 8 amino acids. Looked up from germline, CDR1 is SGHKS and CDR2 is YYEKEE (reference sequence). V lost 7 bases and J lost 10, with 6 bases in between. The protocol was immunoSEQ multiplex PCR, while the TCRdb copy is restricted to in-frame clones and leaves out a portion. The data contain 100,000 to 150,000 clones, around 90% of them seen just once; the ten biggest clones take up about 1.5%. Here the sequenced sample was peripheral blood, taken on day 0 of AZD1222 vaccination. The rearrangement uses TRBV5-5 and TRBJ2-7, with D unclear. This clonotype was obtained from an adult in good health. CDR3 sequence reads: CASHNQYF. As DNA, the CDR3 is TGTGCCAGCCATAACCAGTACTTC.